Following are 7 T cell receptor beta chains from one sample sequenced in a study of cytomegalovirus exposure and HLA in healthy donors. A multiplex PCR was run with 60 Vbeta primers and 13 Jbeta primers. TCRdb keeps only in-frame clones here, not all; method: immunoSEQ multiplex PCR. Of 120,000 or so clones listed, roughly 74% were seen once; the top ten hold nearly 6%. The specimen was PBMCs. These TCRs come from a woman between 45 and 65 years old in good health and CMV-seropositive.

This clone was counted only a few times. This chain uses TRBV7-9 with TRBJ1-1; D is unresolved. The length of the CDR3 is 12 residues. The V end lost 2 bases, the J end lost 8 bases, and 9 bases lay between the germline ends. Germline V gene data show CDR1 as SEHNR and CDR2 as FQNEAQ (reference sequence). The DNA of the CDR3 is TGTGCCAGCAGCTTATATCCAGGAGAAGCTTTCTTT. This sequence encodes CASSLYPGEAFF. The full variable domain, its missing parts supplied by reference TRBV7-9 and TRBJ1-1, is DTGVSQNPRHKITKRGQNVTFRCDPISEHNRLYWYRQTLGQGPEFLTYFQNEAQLEKSRLLSDRFSAERPKGSFSTLEIQRTEQGDSAMYLCASSLYPGEAFFGQGTRLTVV.

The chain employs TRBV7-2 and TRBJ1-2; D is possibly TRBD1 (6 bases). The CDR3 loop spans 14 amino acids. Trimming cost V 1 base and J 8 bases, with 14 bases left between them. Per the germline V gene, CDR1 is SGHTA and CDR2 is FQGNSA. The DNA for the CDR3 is TGTGCCAGCAGCTTAGGAGCGGGGGCGCGGGGCTACACCTTC. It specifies CASSLGAGARGYTF.

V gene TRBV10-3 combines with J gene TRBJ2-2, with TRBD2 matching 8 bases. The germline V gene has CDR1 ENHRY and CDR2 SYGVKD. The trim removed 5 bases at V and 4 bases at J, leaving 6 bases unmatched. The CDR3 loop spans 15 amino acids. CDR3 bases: TGTGCCATCAGTCAAGGCGGGGGGCGCACCGGGGAGCTGTTTTTT. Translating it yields CAISQGGGRTGELFF.

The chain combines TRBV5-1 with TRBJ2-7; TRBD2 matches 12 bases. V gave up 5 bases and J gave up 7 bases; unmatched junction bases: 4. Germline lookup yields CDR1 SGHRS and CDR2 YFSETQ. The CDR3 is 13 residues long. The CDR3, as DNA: TGCGCCAGCAGGCTAGCGGGGGGGCGTGAGCAGTACTTC. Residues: CASRLAGGREQYF.

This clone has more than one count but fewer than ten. The CDR3 loop is CASSFAGGYTDTQYF. The CDR3 nucleotides read TGTGCCAGCAGCTTCGCGGGGGGCTACACAGATACGCAGTATTTT. The rearrangement joins TRBV11-3 to TRBJ2-3; 8 bases map to TRBD2. V shed 3 bases, J shed 2 bases, and the junction held 4 bases outside the gene matches. Germline V gene data show CDR1 as SGHNT and CDR2 as YENEEA. This CDR3 spans 15 amino acids.

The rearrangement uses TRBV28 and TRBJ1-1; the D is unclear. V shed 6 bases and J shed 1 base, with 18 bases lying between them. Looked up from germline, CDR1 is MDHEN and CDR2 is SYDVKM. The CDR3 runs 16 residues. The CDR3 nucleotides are TGTGCCAGCAGACCTTGGGCCTCGGTTAAGAACACTGAAGCTTTCTTT. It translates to CASRPWASVKNTEAFF.

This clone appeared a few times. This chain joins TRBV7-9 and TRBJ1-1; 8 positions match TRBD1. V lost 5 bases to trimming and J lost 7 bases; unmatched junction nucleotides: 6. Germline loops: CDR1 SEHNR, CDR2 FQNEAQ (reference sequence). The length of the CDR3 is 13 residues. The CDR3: CASSSRTGIEAFF. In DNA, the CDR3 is TGTGCCAGCAGCAGCCGGACAGGGATTGAAGCTTTCTTT.